These T cell receptor beta chains were read from a single sample in a study of radiation and T cells in renal cell carcinoma. TCRdb's copy holds only in-frame clones and misses some; the assay was immunoSEQ multiplex PCR. This sample has roughly 75,000 clones; about 80% occur once, and the top ten carry less than 7%. The starting material was blood, obtained from a patient whose treatment included radiotherapy and nephrectomy. All receptors come from a man aged 55 to 70 with renal cell carcinoma. Both conserved end residues are part of each CDR3. Each record gives: J gene, clone size, V gene, D gene, CDR3 protein, CDR3 DNA. D genes are given only for firm matches. For some rows the clone size is stated as once, few or many, or as a class when expanded; others skip it.

J gene: TRBJ2-5
clone size: -
V gene: TRBV7-9
D gene: -
CDR3 protein: CASSLFGVGETQYF
CDR3 DNA: TGTGCCAGCAGCTTATTCGGGGTCGGGGAGACCCAGTACTTC

J gene: TRBJ2-1
clone size: -
V gene: TRBV4-1
D gene: TRBD2
CDR3 protein: CASSLSGTLTNEQFF
CDR3 DNA: TGCGCCAGCAGCCTTAGCGGGACACTCACCAATGAGCAGTTCTTC

J gene: TRBJ2-1
clone size: few
V gene: TRBV4-1
D gene: -
CDR3 protein: CASSQVGLAYNEQFF
CDR3 DNA: TGCGCCAGCAGCCAAGTGGGACTGGCCTACAATGAGCAGTTCTTC

J gene: TRBJ2-7
clone size: -
V gene: TRBV5-8
D gene: -
CDR3 protein: CASSLNGGSSYEQYF
CDR3 DNA: TGTGCCAGCAGCTTGAATGGAGGCTCCTCCTACGAGCAGTACTTC

J gene: TRBJ2-7
clone size: -
V gene: TRBV5-5
D gene: TRBD2
CDR3 protein: CASSRAGTSGASYEQYF
CDR3 DNA: TGTGCCAGCAGCCGGGCCGGGACTAGCGGGGCCTCCTACGAGCAGTACTTC

J gene: TRBJ2-7
clone size: -
V gene: TRBV7-9
D gene: -
CDR3 protein: CASSVHYEQYF
CDR3 DNA: TGTGCCAGCAGCGTGCACTACGAGCAGTACTTC

J gene: TRBJ2-7
clone size: once
V gene: TRBV18
D gene: TRBD2
CDR3 protein: CATSSQREVQYF
CDR3 DNA: TGTGCCACCTCTTCCCAGCGGGAGGTGCAGTACTTC

J gene: TRBJ2-1
clone size: -
V gene: TRBV6-1
D gene: -
CDR3 protein: CASSWTNNEQFF
CDR3 DNA: TGTGCCAGCAGCTGGACTAACAATGAGCAGTTCTTC

J gene: TRBJ2-7
clone size: -
V gene: TRBV7-8
D gene: -
CDR3 protein: CASSLAGLTYEQYF
CDR3 DNA: TGTGCCAGCAGCTTAGCCGGGCTAACCTACGAGCAGTACTTC

J gene: TRBJ2-2
clone size: -
V gene: TRBV2
D gene: -
CDR3 protein: CASGMNTGELFF
CDR3 DNA: TGTGCCAGCGGAATGAACACCGGGGAGCTGTTTTTT

J gene: TRBJ2-2
clone size: -
V gene: TRBV10-2
D gene: TRBD2
CDR3 protein: CASSEPHSGRGTGELFF
CDR3 DNA: TGCGCCAGCAGTGAGCCTCATAGCGGGAGAGGTACCGGGGAGCTGTTTTTT

J gene: TRBJ2-3
clone size: -
V gene: TRBV29-1
D gene: TRBD1
CDR3 protein: CSPPWDRVPDTQYF
CDR3 DNA: TGCAGCCCACCTTGGGACAGGGTACCAGATACGCAGTATTTT

J gene: TRBJ2-2
clone size: -
V gene: TRBV10-3
D gene: -
CDR3 protein: CAISELETRDTGELFF
CDR3 DNA: TGTGCCATCAGTGAGCTTGAGACTAGGGACACCGGGGAGCTGTTTTTT

J gene: TRBJ1-5
clone size: -
V gene: TRBV28
D gene: -
CDR3 protein: CASSFLGQPQHF
CDR3 DNA: TGTGCCAGCAGTTTTCTCGGACAGCCCCAGCATTTT

J gene: TRBJ1-2
clone size: -
V gene: TRBV4-3
D gene: TRBD1
CDR3 protein: CASSQEIPRQGFNYGYTF
CDR3 DNA: TGCGCCAGCAGCCAAGAAATTCCAAGACAGGGATTTAACTATGGCTACACCTTC

J gene: TRBJ2-7
clone size: -
V gene: TRBV11-2
D gene: TRBD2
CDR3 protein: CASRWVSGRAQEQYF
CDR3 DNA: TGTGCCAGCCGCTGGGTTAGCGGGAGGGCTCAGGAGCAGTACTTC

J gene: TRBJ1-5
clone size: few
V gene: TRBV7-2
D gene: TRBD1
CDR3 protein: CASSLGQGENQPQHF
CDR3 DNA: TGTGCCAGCAGCTTAGGGCAGGGGGAGAATCAGCCCCAGCATTTT

J gene: TRBJ1-1
clone size: -
V gene: TRBV29-1
D gene: -
CDR3 protein: CSGSTGGANTEAFF
CDR3 DNA: TGCAGCGGGTCAACGGGGGGCGCCAACACTGAAGCTTTCTTT

J gene: TRBJ2-7
clone size: -
V gene: TRBV28
D gene: TRBD1
CDR3 protein: CASSRGDRGQSYEQYF
CDR3 DNA: TGTGCCAGCAGCCGTGGTGACAGGGGGCAATCCTACGAGCAGTACTTC

J gene: TRBJ2-5
clone size: -
V gene: TRBV6-1
D gene: -
CDR3 protein: CASSRDPGETQYF
CDR3 DNA: TGTGCCAGCAGCCGTGACCCTGGGGAGACCCAGTACTTC

J gene: TRBJ1-2
clone size: -
V gene: TRBV27
D gene: -
CDR3 protein: CASSLLSPPQGVYTF
CDR3 DNA: TGTGCCAGCAGTTTATTAAGTCCCCCGCAGGGCGTGTACACCTTC

J gene: TRBJ2-7
clone size: -
V gene: TRBV4-3
D gene: -
CDR3 protein: CASSQDLGHYYEQYF
CDR3 DNA: TGCGCCAGCAGCCAAGACTTGGGACATTACTACGAGCAGTACTTC

J gene: TRBJ2-1
clone size: -
V gene: TRBV9
D gene: TRBD2
CDR3 protein: CASSVGLAGGRNEQFF
CDR3 DNA: TGTGCCAGCAGCGTAGGGCTAGCGGGAGGGCGGAATGAGCAGTTCTTC

J gene: TRBJ2-1
clone size: -
V gene: TRBV19
D gene: TRBD2
CDR3 protein: CASSPSASGRNNEQFF
CDR3 DNA: TGTGCCAGTAGTCCCTCTGCTAGCGGGAGGAACAATGAGCAGTTCTTC

J gene: TRBJ2-1
clone size: -
V gene: TRBV5-6
D gene: -
CDR3 protein: CASSPDRTSYNEQFF
CDR3 DNA: TGTGCCAGCAGTCCCGACAGGACGTCCTACAATGAGCAGTTCTTC

J gene: TRBJ1-5
clone size: -
V gene: TRBV2
D gene: -
CDR3 protein: CASSELYSNQPQHF
CDR3 DNA: TGTGCCAGCAGTGAACTATATAGCAATCAGCCCCAGCATTTT

J gene: TRBJ2-7
clone size: -
V gene: TRBV5-1
D gene: -
CDR3 protein: CASSLFPGRNSYEQYF
CDR3 DNA: TGCGCCAGCAGCTTGTTTCCGGGACGGAACTCCTACGAGCAGTACTTC

J gene: TRBJ1-2
clone size: -
V gene: TRBV14
D gene: -
CDR3 protein: CASSATVSYGYTF
CDR3 DNA: TGTGCCAGCAGCGCGACAGTCTCCTATGGCTACACCTTC

J gene: TRBJ2-3
clone size: -
V gene: TRBV2
D gene: -
CDR3 protein: CASSAGQGLTDTQYF
CDR3 DNA: TGTGCCAGCAGTGCTGGTCAGGGGCTGACAGATACGCAGTATTTT

J gene: TRBJ2-3
clone size: -
V gene: TRBV19
D gene: -
CDR3 protein: CASSILGVTDTQYF
CDR3 DNA: TGTGCCAGTAGTATCCTAGGGGTTACAGATACGCAGTATTTT

J gene: TRBJ2-7
clone size: -
V gene: TRBV7-9
D gene: -
CDR3 protein: CASSETGNLYEQYF
CDR3 DNA: TGTGCCAGCAGCGAAACAGGGAACCTATACGAGCAGTACTTC

J gene: TRBJ1-4
clone size: -
V gene: TRBV5-1
D gene: -
CDR3 protein: CASSLVTPNEKLFF
CDR3 DNA: TGCGCCAGCAGCTTGGTTACTCCTAATGAAAAACTGTTTTTT

J gene: TRBJ2-1
clone size: -
V gene: TRBV11-2
D gene: -
CDR3 protein: CASSLDAGGQFF
CDR3 DNA: TGTGCCAGCAGCTTAGATGCCGGGGGACAGTTCTTC

J gene: TRBJ2-7
clone size: -
V gene: TRBV27
D gene: TRBD2
CDR3 protein: CASSLNGGIGEQYF
CDR3 DNA: TGTGCCAGCAGTTTAAACGGGGGGATCGGCGAGCAGTACTTC

J gene: TRBJ1-5
clone size: -
V gene: TRBV28
D gene: -
CDR3 protein: CASSLTGVFQPQHF
CDR3 DNA: TGTGCCAGCAGTTTAACGGGGGTTTTCCAGCCCCAGCATTTT

J gene: TRBJ2-1
clone size: -
V gene: TRBV15
D gene: -
CDR3 protein: CATSRWDSGINEQFF
CDR3 DNA: TGTGCCACCAGTAGGTGGGACTCAGGGATTAATGAGCAGTTCTTC

J gene: TRBJ2-2
clone size: -
V gene: TRBV28
D gene: -
CDR3 protein: CASTGGTLTGELFF
CDR3 DNA: TGTGCCAGCACCGGAGGGACACTCACCGGGGAGCTGTTTTTT

J gene: TRBJ2-5
clone size: -
V gene: TRBV27
D gene: -
CDR3 protein: CASSLSWGLKETQYF
CDR3 DNA: TGTGCCAGCAGTTTATCATGGGGGCTGAAGGAGACCCAGTACTTC

J gene: TRBJ2-1
clone size: -
V gene: TRBV5-1
D gene: -
CDR3 protein: CASSLADRVNNEQFF
CDR3 DNA: TGCGCCAGCAGCTTGGCGGACAGAGTTAACAATGAGCAGTTCTTC

J gene: TRBJ2-7
clone size: -
V gene: TRBV7-2
D gene: -
CDR3 protein: CASSLARASYEQYF
CDR3 DNA: TGTGCCAGCAGCTTAGCTCGGGCCTCCTACGAGCAGTACTTC

J gene: TRBJ2-1
clone size: -
V gene: TRBV18
D gene: TRBD2
CDR3 protein: CASSPRRAGSFNEQFF
CDR3 DNA: TGTGCCAGCTCACCACGGCGAGCGGGGAGCTTTAATGAGCAGTTCTTC

J gene: TRBJ2-3
clone size: few
V gene: TRBV6-1
D gene: -
CDR3 protein: CASSADTDTQYF
CDR3 DNA: TGTGCCAGCAGTGCTGACACAGATACGCAGTATTTT

J gene: TRBJ2-5
clone size: -
V gene: TRBV27
D gene: -
CDR3 protein: CASSFRGGKETQYF
CDR3 DNA: TGTGCCAGCAGTTTTCGAGGGGGGAAGGAGACCCAGTACTTC

J gene: TRBJ2-7
clone size: once
V gene: TRBV6-5
D gene: TRBD1
CDR3 protein: CASSYKTGTGVKQYF
CDR3 DNA: TGTGCCAGCAGTTACAAAACCGGGACAGGGGTCAAGCAGTACTTC

J gene: TRBJ2-1
clone size: -
V gene: TRBV5-8
D gene: TRBD2
CDR3 protein: CASSLAVAGVAEQFF
CDR3 DNA: TGTGCCAGCAGCTTGGCGGTAGCGGGAGTAGCTGAGCAGTTCTTC

J gene: TRBJ1-1
clone size: -
V gene: TRBV14
D gene: TRBD1
CDR3 protein: CASSSGQGWLGEDLNTEAFF
CDR3 DNA: TGTGCCAGCAGCTCTGGACAGGGCTGGCTTGGCGAAGACCTAAACACTGAAGCTTTCTTT